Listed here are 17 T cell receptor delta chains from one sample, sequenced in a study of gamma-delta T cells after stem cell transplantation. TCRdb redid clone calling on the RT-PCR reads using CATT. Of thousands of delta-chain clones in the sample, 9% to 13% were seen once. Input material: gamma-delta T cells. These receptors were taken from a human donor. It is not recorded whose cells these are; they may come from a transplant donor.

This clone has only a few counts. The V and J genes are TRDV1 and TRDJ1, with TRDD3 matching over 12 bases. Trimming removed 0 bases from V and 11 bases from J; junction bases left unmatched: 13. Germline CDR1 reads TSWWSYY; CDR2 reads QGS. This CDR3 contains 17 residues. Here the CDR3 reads CALGELPVLGDTGRLIF. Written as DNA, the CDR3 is TGTGCTCTTGGGGAACTACCGGTACTGGGGGATACCGGGCGGCTCATCTTT.

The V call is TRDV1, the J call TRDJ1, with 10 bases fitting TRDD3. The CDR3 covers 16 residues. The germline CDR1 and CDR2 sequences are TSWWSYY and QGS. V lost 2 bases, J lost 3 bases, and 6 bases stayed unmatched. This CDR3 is CALGEGRWGIADKLIF. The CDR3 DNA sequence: TGTGCTCTTGGGGAAGGGCGCTGGGGGATAGCCGATAAACTCATCTTT.

The chain's CDR3 is CACDRGMHTDKLIF. CDR3 DNA sequence: TGTGCCTGTGACAGGGGGATGCACACCGATAAACTCATCTTT. The V call is TRDV2, the J call TRDJ1; 7 bases match TRDD3. CDR1 and CDR2 (germline): GEAIGNYY, EKD. The CDR3 sequence is 14 residues long. The junction had 2 bases not matched to a gene; V was cut back by 2 bases and J by 0 bases.

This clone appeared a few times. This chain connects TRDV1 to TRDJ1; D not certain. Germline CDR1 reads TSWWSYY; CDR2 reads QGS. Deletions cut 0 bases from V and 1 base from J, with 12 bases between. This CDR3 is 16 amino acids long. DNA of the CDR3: TGTGCTCTTGGGGAACTAGCGGCCTCGGGCACCGATAAACTCATCTTT. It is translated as CALGELAASGTDKLIF.

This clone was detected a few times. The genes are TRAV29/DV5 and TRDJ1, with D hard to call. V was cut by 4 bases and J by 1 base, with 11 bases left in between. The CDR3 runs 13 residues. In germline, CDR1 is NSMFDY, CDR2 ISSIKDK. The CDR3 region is CAALRRGTDKLIF. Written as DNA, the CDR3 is TGTGCAGCATTAAGGCGGGGCACCGATAAACTCATCTTT.

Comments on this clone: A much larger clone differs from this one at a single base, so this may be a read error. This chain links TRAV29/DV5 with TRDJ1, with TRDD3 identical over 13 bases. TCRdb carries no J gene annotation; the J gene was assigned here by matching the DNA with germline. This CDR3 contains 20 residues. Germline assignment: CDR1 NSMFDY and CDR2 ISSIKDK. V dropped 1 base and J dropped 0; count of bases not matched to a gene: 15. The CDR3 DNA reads TGTGCAGCAAGCCTTTGTACTGGGGGATACGGGGAACGGTACACCGATAAACTCATCTTT. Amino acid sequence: CAASLCTGGYGERYTDKLIF.

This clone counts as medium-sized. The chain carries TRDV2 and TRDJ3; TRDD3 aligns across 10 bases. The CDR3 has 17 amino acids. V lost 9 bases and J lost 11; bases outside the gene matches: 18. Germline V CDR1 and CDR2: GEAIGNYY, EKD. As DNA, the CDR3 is TGTGCCGCTAACCAAATACTGGGGGATCCCTCCGCCCGACAGATGTTTTTC. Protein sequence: CAANQILGDPSARQMFF.

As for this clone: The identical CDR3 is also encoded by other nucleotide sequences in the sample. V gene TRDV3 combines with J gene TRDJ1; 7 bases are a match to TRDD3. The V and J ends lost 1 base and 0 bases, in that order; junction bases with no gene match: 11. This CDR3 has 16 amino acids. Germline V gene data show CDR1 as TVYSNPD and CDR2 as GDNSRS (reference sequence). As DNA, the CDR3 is TGTGCCTTTAAACCTAGCCTCTGGGGGTACACCGATAAACTCATCTTT. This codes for CAFKPSLWGYTDKLIF.

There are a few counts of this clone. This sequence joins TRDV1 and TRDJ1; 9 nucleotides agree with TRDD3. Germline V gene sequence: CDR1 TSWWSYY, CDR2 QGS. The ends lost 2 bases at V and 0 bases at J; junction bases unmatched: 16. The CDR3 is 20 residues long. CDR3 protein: CALGEIPPGLLGENTDKLIF. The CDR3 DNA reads TGTGCTCTTGGGGAAATCCCCCCCGGGCTACTGGGGGAAAACACCGATAAACTCATCTTT.

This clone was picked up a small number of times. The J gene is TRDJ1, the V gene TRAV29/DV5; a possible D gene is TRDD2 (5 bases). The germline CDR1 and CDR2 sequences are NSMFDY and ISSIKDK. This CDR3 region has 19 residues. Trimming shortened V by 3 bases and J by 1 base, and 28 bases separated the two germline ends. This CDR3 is CAATQRGFFPPNLTDKLIF. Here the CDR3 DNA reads TGTGCAGCAACGCAACGCGGTTTCTTCCCACCGAATCTCACCGATAAACTCATCTTT.

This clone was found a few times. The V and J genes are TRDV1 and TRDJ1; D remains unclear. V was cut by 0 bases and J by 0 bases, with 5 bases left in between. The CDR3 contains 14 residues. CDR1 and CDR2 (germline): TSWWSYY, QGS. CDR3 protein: CALGELADTDKLIF. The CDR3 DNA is TGTGCTCTTGGGGAACTAGCGGACACCGATAAACTCATCTTT.

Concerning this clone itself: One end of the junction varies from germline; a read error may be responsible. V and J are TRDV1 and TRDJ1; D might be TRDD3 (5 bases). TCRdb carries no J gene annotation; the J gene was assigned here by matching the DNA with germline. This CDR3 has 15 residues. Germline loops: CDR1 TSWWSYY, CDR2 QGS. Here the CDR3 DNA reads TGTGCTATTGGGGAACTAAGGCGGGGGGCCGATAAACTCATCTTT. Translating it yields CAIGELRRGADKLIF.

The chain's CDR3 is CAARRRPGGDRVLGDTDTDKLIF. The CDR3 bases are TGTGCAGCAAGACGCCGCCCTGGGGGTGATCGCGTACTGGGGGATACGGACACCGATAAACTCATCTTT. This chain connects TRAV29/DV5 to TRDJ1, with 13 positions matching TRDD3. With 2 bases clipped from V and 0 bases from J, the junction kept 25 bases outside the gene matches. Germline CDR1 reads NSMFDY; CDR2 reads ISSIKDK. CDR3 length: 23 residues.

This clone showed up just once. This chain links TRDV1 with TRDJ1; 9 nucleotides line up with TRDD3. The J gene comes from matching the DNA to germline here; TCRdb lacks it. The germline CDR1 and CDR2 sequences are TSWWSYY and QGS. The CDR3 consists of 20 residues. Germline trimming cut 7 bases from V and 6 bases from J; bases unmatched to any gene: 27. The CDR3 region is CALVGTIGTRTGGYTNKLIF. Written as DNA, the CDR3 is TGTGCTCTTGTTGGCACCATTGGTACTCGTACCGGGGGATACACGAATAAACTCATCTTT.

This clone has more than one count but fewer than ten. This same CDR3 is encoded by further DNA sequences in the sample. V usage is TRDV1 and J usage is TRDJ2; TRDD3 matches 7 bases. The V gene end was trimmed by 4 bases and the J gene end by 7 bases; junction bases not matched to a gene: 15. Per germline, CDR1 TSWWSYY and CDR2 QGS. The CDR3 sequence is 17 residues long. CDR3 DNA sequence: TGTGCTCTTGGGGCTACGATCCTGGGGGCAACGGTAGCACAACTCTTCTTT. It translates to CALGATILGATVAQLFF.

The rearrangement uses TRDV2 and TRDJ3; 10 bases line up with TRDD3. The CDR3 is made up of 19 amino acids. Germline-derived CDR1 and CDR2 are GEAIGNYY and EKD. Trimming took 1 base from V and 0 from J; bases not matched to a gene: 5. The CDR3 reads CACDTGGGYSSWDTRQMFF. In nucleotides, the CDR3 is TGTGCCTGTGACACAGGTGGGGGATACAGCTCCTGGGACACCCGACAGATGTTTTTC.

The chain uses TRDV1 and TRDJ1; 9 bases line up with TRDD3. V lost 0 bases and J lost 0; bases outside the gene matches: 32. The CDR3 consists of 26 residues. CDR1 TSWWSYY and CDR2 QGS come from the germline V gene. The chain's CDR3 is CALGELRGLPKTGGPPHPLYTDKLIF. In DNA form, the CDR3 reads TGTGCTCTTGGGGAACTTAGGGGCCTTCCCAAAACTGGGGGACCCCCTCACCCACTGTACACCGATAAACTCATCTTT.